This T cell receptor beta chain originates from a study of blood T cell repertoires in COVID-19. The CDR3 has 15 residues. V lost 3 bases and J 1 base, leaving 9 bases between the germline ends. Germline V CDR1 and CDR2: LGHNA, YNFKEQ. Clones were read by immunoSEQ multiplex PCR, and TCRdb kept only the in-frame ones, dropping some. The data show 40,000 to 60,000 clones, about 88% seen once. Sequenced: peripheral blood. This sequence originates from a human donor in a cohort sampled during active COVID-19. The V call is TRBV4-2, the J call TRBJ2-2, with D perhaps TRBD2 (6 bases). The CDR3 nucleotides are TGTGCCAGCAGCCAGGAGGGCCTGAACACCGGGGAGCTGTTTTTT. It translates to CASSQEGLNTGELFF.